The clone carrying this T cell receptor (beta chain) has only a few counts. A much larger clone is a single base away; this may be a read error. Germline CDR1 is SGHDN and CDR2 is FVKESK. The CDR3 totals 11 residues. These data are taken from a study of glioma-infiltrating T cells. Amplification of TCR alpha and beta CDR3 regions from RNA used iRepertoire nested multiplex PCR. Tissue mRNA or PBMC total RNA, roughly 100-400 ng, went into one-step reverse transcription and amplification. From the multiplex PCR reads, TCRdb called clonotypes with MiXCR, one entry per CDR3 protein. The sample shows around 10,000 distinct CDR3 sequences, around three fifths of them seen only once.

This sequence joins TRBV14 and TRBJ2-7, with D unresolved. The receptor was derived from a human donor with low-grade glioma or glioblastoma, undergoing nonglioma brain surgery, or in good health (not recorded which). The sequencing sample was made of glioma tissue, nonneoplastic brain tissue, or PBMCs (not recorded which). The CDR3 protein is CASTQGLVLYF. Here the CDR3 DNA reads TGTGCCAGCACCCAAGGGTTAGTTCTGTACTTC.